What follows are 22 T cell receptor beta chains derived from one specimen sequenced in a study of cytomegalovirus exposure and HLA in healthy donors. Both 60 Vbeta primers and 13 Jbeta primers went into the PCR. Assay used: immunoSEQ multiplex PCR; TCRdb lists only in-frame clones, some missing. The data show about 140,000 clones, about three quarters seen once. Specimen: PBMCs. The origin of the receptors is a female donor in good health and CMV-seronegative.

The V call is TRBV9, the J call TRBJ1-2; D ambiguous. Germline assignment: CDR1 SGDLS and CDR2 YYNGEE. The germline V and J ends were trimmed by 4 bases and 4 bases, with 17 bases remaining between them. The CDR3 runs to 15 residues. CDR3 amino acids: CASSSRERLFYGYTF. DNA for the CDR3: TGTGCCAGCAGCTCACGGGAGCGTCTATTCTATGGCTACACCTTC.

The chain uses TRBV19 and TRBJ1-5; D unclear. Germline values: CDR1 LNHDA, CDR2 SQIVND (reference sequence). The CDR3 is made up of 12 amino acids. CDR3 loop: CATKARGQPQHF. The CDR3 DNA sequence: TGTGCTACAAAGGCGCGGGGTCAGCCCCAGCATTTT.

The chain has TRBV2 and TRBJ2-1, with TRBD2 matching 10 bases. Germline-derived CDR1 and CDR2 are SNHLY and FYNNEI. V lost 4 bases, J lost 5 bases, and 2 bases stayed unmatched. This CDR3 has 14 amino acids. The CDR3: CASSALAGNNEQFF. For the CDR3, the DNA is TGTGCCAGCAGTGCACTAGCGGGGAACAATGAGCAGTTCTTC.

The chain employs TRBV6-5 and TRBJ1-1, with TRBD1 identical over 7 bases. Trimming cost V 2 bases and J 7 bases; bases outside gene matches: 4. The CDR3 contains 13 residues. CDR1 and CDR2 (germline): MNHEY, SVGAGI. DNA for the CDR3: TGTGCCAGCAGTTACCCGGGACAGAGTGAAGCTTTCTTT. It yields the protein CASSYPGQSEAFF.

The chain uses TRBV7-9 and TRBJ2-7; D is unclear. CDR1 and CDR2 (germline): SEHNR, FQNEAQ (reference sequence). The V end was cut by 5 bases, the J end by 5 bases, with 10 bases between. This CDR3 is built from 12 residues. This CDR3 reads CASSRNLNEQYF. The CDR3 DNA reads TGTGCCAGCAGCCGTAACTTGAACGAGCAGTACTTC.

The sample holds a few counts of this clone. This chain joins TRBV27 and TRBJ1-1, with 7 positions matching TRBD1. The CDR3 is 15 amino acids. Per the germline V gene, CDR1 is MNHEY and CDR2 is SMNVEV (reference sequence). Trimming at V came to 5 bases and at J to 0 bases, leaving 6 bases not matched to a gene. This CDR3 reads CASSSPGGLNTEAFF. The CDR3 DNA reads TGTGCCAGCAGTAGCCCAGGGGGACTGAACACTGAAGCTTTCTTT.

The rearrangement uses TRBV5-5 and TRBJ1-4; D is uncertain. CDR1 SGHKS and CDR2 YYEKEE come from the germline V gene (reference sequence). Trimming removed 0 bases from V and 5 bases from J, with 11 bases in between. The CDR3 totals 15 residues. CDR3 sequence reads: CASSLEGSGNEKLFF. In DNA, the CDR3 is TGTGCCAGCAGCTTGGAAGGGAGCGGGAATGAAAAACTGTTTTTT.

The chain has TRBV7-8 and TRBJ2-7; maybe TRBD2 (5 bases). The V end lost 3 bases, the J end lost 2 bases, and 8 bases lay between the germline ends. The V gene's germline CDR1 is SGHVS and CDR2 FQNEAQ. This CDR3 has 13 residues. The CDR3 bases are TGTGCCAGCAGCTTTGAGGAGGCCTACGAGCAGTACTTC. Its protein product is CASSFEEAYEQYF.

Worth noting for this clone: A read error may account for a junction end that differs from germline. This sequence joins TRBV7-9 and TRBJ2-2; 10 bases map to TRBD2. Germline V CDR1 and CDR2: SEHNR, FQNEAQ (reference sequence). The CDR3 runs to 16 residues. The CDR3 loop is CSSSRSGRGNSGELFF. In DNA form, the CDR3 reads TGTTCCAGCAGCCGGAGCGGGAGGGGGAACTCCGGGGAGCTGTTTTTT.

This clone has a handful of counts. The V gene is TRBV7-3, the J gene TRBJ2-1, with TRBD1 as a possible D gene (6 bases). V was shortened by 2 bases and J by 6 bases, with 17 bases between the two germline ends. Germline V gene data show CDR1 as SGHTA and CDR2 as FQGTGA. CDR3 size: 16 residues. CDR3 region: CASSLLRTVRPNEQFF. CDR3 DNA: TGTGCCAGCAGCTTATTACGGACAGTACGGCCCAATGAGCAGTTCTTC.

This chain links TRBV18 with TRBJ1-2, with 7 positions matching TRBD1. CDR3 length: 13 residues. V was clipped by 4 bases and J by 6 bases; unmatched bases: 5. The germline CDR1 and CDR2 sequences are KGHSH and LQKENI. The CDR3 sequence: CASSQDRDDGYTF. The CDR3 DNA follows: TGTGCCAGCTCACAAGACAGGGACGATGGCTACACCTTC.

The count of this clone is one. The CDR3 region is CASSARGGEGYTF. The CDR3 DNA is TGTGCCAGCAGCGCAAGGGGGGGTGAGGGCTACACCTTC. The chain is built from TRBV7-9 and TRBJ1-2; a possible D gene is TRBD1 (6 bases). The CDR3 totals 13 residues. CDR1 and CDR2 from the germline V gene are SEHNR and FQNEAQ (reference sequence). V shed 5 bases and J shed 8 bases, with 15 bases lying between them.

The table lists this clone with a count of one. This chain connects TRBV2 to TRBJ2-1; 11 bases map to TRBD1. Germline assignment: CDR1 SNHLY and CDR2 FYNNEI. The CDR3 sequence is 13 residues long. V lost 7 bases to trimming and J lost 7 bases; unmatched junction nucleotides: 3. The CDR3: CASTGQGVNEQFF. The CDR3 nucleotides read TGTGCCAGCACGGGACAGGGGGTAAATGAGCAGTTCTTC.

This clone has just one count. The rearrangement uses TRBV5-4 and TRBJ2-1, with 7 bases fitting TRBD2. V was clipped by 3 bases and J by 7 bases; unmatched bases: 13. CDR3 length: 16 residues. Germline V gene data show CDR1 as SGHNT and CDR2 as YYREEE (reference sequence). The CDR3 loop is CASSWGGRMGSNEQFF. For the CDR3, the DNA is TGTGCCAGCAGCTGGGGGGGGAGAATGGGTTCGAATGAGCAGTTCTTC.

In DNA, the CDR3 is TGTGCCAGCAGCTTGCAGGGCACAGGGCGTTACTACGAGCAGTACTTC. Its protein is CASSLQGTGRYYEQYF. The chain employs TRBV7-9 and TRBJ2-7; TRBD1 is a possible D gene (6 bases). The germline gives CDR1 SEHNR, CDR2 FQNEAQ (reference sequence). V was cut by 3 bases and J by 3 bases, with 18 bases left in between. The CDR3 contains 16 residues.

The V call is TRBV10-3, the J call TRBJ2-1; 9 nucleotides match TRBD1. This CDR3 contains 14 residues. The V segment lost 11 bases and the J segment 5 bases; nucleotides outside the gene matches: 10. Germline values: CDR1 ENHRY, CDR2 SYGVKD. DNA for the CDR3: TGTGCCGTCCGACCGGGACAGGGAAACAATGAGCAGTTCTTC. Its translation: CAVRPGQGNNEQFF.

The chain links TRBV7-8 to TRBJ2-5; 10 bases are a match to TRBD2. Germline CDR1 SGHVS, CDR2 FQNEAQ. The CDR3 is made up of 17 amino acids. With 1 base clipped from V and 0 bases from J, the junction kept 5 bases outside the gene matches. Written as DNA, the CDR3 is TGTGCCAGCAGCTTAGGTGGGAGCGGGAGGGACCAAGAGACCCAGTACTTC. Its protein is CASSLGGSGRDQETQYF.

The gene calls are TRBV5-6 and TRBJ2-1; 7 bases map to TRBD1. CDR1 SGHDT and CDR2 YYEEEE come from the germline V gene. The junction had 4 bases not matched to a gene; V was cut back by 0 bases and J by 4 bases. The CDR3 is 15 residues long. The CDR3 coding sequence is TGTGCCAGCAGCTTGGGGACAGGAGCATACAATGAGCAGTTCTTC. Translation: CASSLGTGAYNEQFF. Full variable domain (missing parts from reference TRBV5-6 and TRBJ2-1): DAGVTQSPTHLIKTRGQQVTLRCSPKSGHDTVSWYQQALGQGPQFIFQYYEEEERQRGNFPDRFSGHQFPNYSSELNVNALLLGDSALYLCASSLGTGAYNEQFFGPGTRLTVL.

This clone was seen more than once but under ten times. The chain employs TRBV19 and TRBJ1-1; 8 positions agree with TRBD1. The CDR3 totals 13 residues. The J segment lost 4 bases and the V segment lost 9 bases, leaving 7 bases of the junction unmatched. CDR1 is LNHDA and CDR2 is SQIVND in the germline V gene (reference sequence). This chain's CDR3 is CASDRGEGTEAFF. The CDR3 nucleotides read TGTGCCAGCGACAGGGGTGAGGGCACTGAAGCTTTCTTT. Combining the CDR3 with reference TRBV19 and TRBJ1-1 gives the whole variable domain DGGITQSPKYLFRKEGQNVTLSCEQNLNHDAMYWYRQDPGQGLRLIYYSQIVNDFQKGDIAEGYSVSREKKESFPLTVTSAQKNPTAFYLCASDRGEGTEAFFGQGTRLTVV.

This chain links TRBV10-3 with TRBJ1-1, with D possibly being TRBD1 (5 bases). The V end lost 6 bases, the J end lost 0 bases, and 11 bases lay between the germline ends. This CDR3 contains 14 residues. Germline CDR1 ENHRY, CDR2 SYGVKD. CDR3: CAISRQIMNTEAFF. DNA of the CDR3: TGTGCCATCAGCCGACAGATAATGAACACTGAAGCTTTCTTT.

V is TRBV19 and J is TRBJ1-1, with D hard to call. This CDR3 is 13 amino acids long. Germline V gene data show CDR1 as LNHDA and CDR2 as SQIVND (reference sequence). V lost 4 bases and J 0 bases, leaving 6 bases between the germline ends. The CDR3 DNA sequence: TGTGCCAGTAGTAACGTAGTGAACACTGAAGCTTTCTTT. Residues: CASSNVVNTEAFF.

This sequence joins TRBV28 and TRBJ1-1; TRBD1 agrees at 7 bases. Germline V lookup: CDR1 MDHEN, CDR2 SYDVKM. Trimming took 2 bases from V and 5 from J; bases not matched to a gene: 5. The CDR3 has 14 residues. CDR3 sequence reads: CASSLDRVNTEAFF. CDR3 DNA: TGTGCCAGCAGTTTAGACAGGGTCAATACTGAAGCTTTCTTT.